Detailed here is one T cell receptor beta chain. Arm-PCR with iRepertoire HTBI primers amplified the CDR3 regions for these TCR beta libraries. One entry per CDR3 protein, called by TCRdb with MiXCR from the multiplex PCR reads. The sample consists of about 470,000 distinct CDR3 sequences, roughly 21% of them appearing once. The data were obtained in a study of regulatory T cells in long-lasting Graves disease. Time point of the sample: persistent/refractory GD, antithyroid drugs over 5 years with positive TRAb. From RNA extracted from PBMCs, the TCR library was made. The germline V gene has CDR1 SQVTM and CDR2 ANQGSEA. Trimming pared 0 bases from V and 2 bases from J, leaving 14 bases between. The CDR3 runs to 16 residues.

The chain links TRBV29-1 to TRBJ1-5, with D unresolved. The specimen was peripheral blood mononuclear cells (PBMCs), collected when the disease was refractory, from a patient treated with antithyroid drugs. This clonotype originated in a female donor with Graves disease. CDR3 region: CSVEDSAPGGNQPQHF. CDR3 sequence (DNA): TGCAGCGTTGAAGATTCCGCGCCCGGGGGCAATCAGCCCCAGCATTTT.